This T cell receptor (beta chain) was found in a study of blood T cell repertoires in COVID-19. Germline assignment: CDR1 MDHEN and CDR2 SYDVKM. V lost 6 bases, J lost 3 bases, and 11 bases lay in between. The CDR3 runs 13 residues. The sample holds one count of this clone. Measured with immunoSEQ multiplex PCR; TCRdb has only the in-frame clones, and not every one. The sample lists 200,000 to 250,000 clones, 75% to 90% occurring once. Sequencing input: peripheral blood. This sequence joins TRBV28 and TRBJ1-2, with D possibly being TRBD1 (6 bases). The clonotype was recovered from a woman older than 75 with COVID-19, enrolled during active disease. DNA for the CDR3: TGTGCCAGCAGCTCGCAGGGGTACTATGGCTACACCTTC. Amino acid sequence: CASSSQGYYGYTF.